This record concerns one T cell receptor (beta chain) sequence. The antigen is not known. Germline V CDR1 and CDR2: LNHDA, SQIVND (reference sequence). The germline V and J ends were trimmed by 0 bases and 3 bases, with 9 bases remaining between them. There are 14 residues in the CDR3. This entry belongs to a study of cytomegalovirus exposure and HLA in healthy donors. On the study more broadly: The early release's HLA-typed donors yielded about 85 million unique TCRs.

General observations from the study: Highly shared variants forming one cluster were likely a sequencing artifact.

Primers for the PCR totalled 60 Vbeta and 13 Jbeta. Method: immunoSEQ multiplex PCR; TCRdb's copy keeps in-frame clones and lacks some. The profile covers approximately 180,000 clones, with roughly 76% appearing a single time and 4.9% taken by the ten largest. The sample taken for sequencing was PBMCs. The TCR originated in a woman under 30 in good health and CMV-seropositive. The rearrangement uses TRBV19 and TRBJ2-7, with D perhaps TRBD1 (6 bases). CDR3: CASSIDGRGYEQYF. The CDR3 DNA is TGTGCCAGTAGTATAGACGGCAGGGGCTACGAGCAGTACTTC.